The 24 T cell receptor beta chains reported below all come from one sample, sequenced in a study of cytomegalovirus exposure and HLA in healthy donors. In the PCR, 60 Vbeta and 13 Jbeta primers were used. The table came from immunoSEQ multiplex PCR; TCRdb's copy has only in-frame clones and leaves some out. The data hold 130,000 or so clones, with roughly 79% observed a single time. Source material: PBMCs. The source of these receptors is a woman between 40 and 55 years old in good health and CMV-seronegative.

This chain joins TRBV6-5 and TRBJ2-5, with 9 bases identical to TRBD1. The germline gives CDR1 MNHEY, CDR2 SVGAGI. Trimming cost V 6 bases and J 3 bases; bases outside gene matches: 8. This CDR3 comprises 15 residues. The CDR3 protein is CASREDRGLKETQYF. In DNA, the CDR3 is TGTGCCAGCAGGGAGGACAGGGGCCTGAAAGAGACCCAGTACTTC.

A single count supports this clone. The chain joins TRBV12-1 to TRBJ2-7; the D call of TRBD2 is as the table states it, not checked on the DNA. TRBV12-1 is recorded as a pseudogene. The CDR3 length is 16 residues. The CDR3 region has the DNA TGTGCCAGCAGCTTTCTCGCGATGAACGGCTCCTACGAGCAGTACTTC. Amino acid sequence: CASSFLAMNGSYEQYF.

The chain employs TRBV9 and TRBJ1-1; perhaps TRBD1 as D (6 bases). The CDR3 length is 18 residues. Deletions cut 0 bases from V and 0 bases from J, with 18 bases between. Per germline, CDR1 SGDLS and CDR2 YYNGEE. CDR3 nucleotides: TGTGCCAGCAGCGTAGGTTTGGGTTCCGGACAGATGAACACTGAAGCTTTCTTT. It codes for CASSVGLGSGQMNTEAFF.

In DNA form, the CDR3 reads TGTGCCAGCAGACCACCCCAGGGGGCTGGAGAGACCCAGTACTTC. Translation gives CASRPPQGAGETQYF. The V and J genes are TRBV28 and TRBJ2-5; 8 bases are shared with TRBD1. This CDR3 is built from 15 residues. V was clipped by 6 bases and J by 4 bases; unmatched bases: 10. Germline assignment: CDR1 MDHEN and CDR2 SYDVKM.

The CDR3 region is CASSSGLAGVATGELFF. DNA of the CDR3: TGTGCCAGCAGTTCGGGACTAGCGGGAGTAGCCACCGGGGAGCTGTTTTTT. This chain joins TRBV27 and TRBJ2-2, with 14 bases lining up with TRBD2. The CDR3 covers 17 residues. Germline CDR1 reads MNHEY; CDR2 reads SMNVEV (reference sequence). The junction had 5 bases not matched to a gene; V was cut back by 4 bases and J by 4 bases.

A single count supports this clone. The chain employs TRBV5-1 and TRBJ1-3; D may be TRBD1 (5 bases). This CDR3 contains 18 residues. The germline V gene encodes CDR1 SGHRS and CDR2 YFSETQ. The V end was cut by 0 bases, the J end by 3 bases, with 19 bases between. In DNA, the CDR3 is TGCGCCAGCAGCTTGGTCTCCCCCGCCAGGACAAGTGGAAACACCATATATTTT. Protein sequence: CASSLVSPARTSGNTIYF.

The chain employs TRBV7-2 and TRBJ1-2, with 9 bases lining up with TRBD1. With V trimmed by 3 bases and J by 4 bases, 9 bases remained unmatched. Germline V lookup: CDR1 SGHTA, CDR2 FQGNSA. This CDR3 has 16 amino acids. CDR3 sequence: CASSFRGTGMGYGYTF. The CDR3 nucleotides are TGTGCCAGCAGCTTCAGAGGGACAGGGATGGGCTATGGCTACACCTTC.

The DNA for the CDR3 is TGCGCCAGCAGCTTGGAGCTAGCGGTCACAGATACGCAGTATTTT. Translating it yields CASSLELAVTDTQYF. The rearrangement joins TRBV5-1 to TRBJ2-3; TRBD2 matches 7 bases. Germline V gene data show CDR1 as SGHRS and CDR2 as YFSETQ. The CDR3 is made up of 15 amino acids. Losses at the gene ends were 0 bases for V and 2 bases for J; bases not matched to a gene: 3.

This chain joins TRBV6-4 and TRBJ2-1, with TRBD2 as a possible D gene (5 bases). V lost 3 bases to trimming and J lost 9 bases, with 12 bases between them. The germline gives CDR1 MRHNA, CDR2 SNTAGT. The CDR3 runs 13 residues. Here the CDR3 DNA reads TGTGCCAGCAGTGAGGAGGCCGAGACTGAGCAGTTCTTC. Protein sequence: CASSEEAETEQFF.

CDR3 in amino acids: CASSMTSGGDTGELFF. The CDR3 nucleotides are TGTGCCAGTAGTATGACTAGCGGGGGAGACACCGGGGAGCTGTTTTTT. V gene TRBV19 combines with J gene TRBJ2-2; the match to TRBD2 covers 12 bases. After removal of 3 bases from V and 3 bases from J, the junction contained 2 bases not matched to a gene. The CDR3 consists of 16 residues. CDR1 LNHDA and CDR2 SQIVND come from the germline V gene (reference sequence).

This chain uses TRBV2 with TRBJ1-1; possible D gene TRBD1, 5 bases. The CDR3 totals 14 residues. Germline CDR1 and CDR2: SNHLY and FYNNEI. V was pared by 7 bases and J by 7 bases, with 19 bases between. As DNA, the CDR3 is TGTGCCAGCACCCAAACCGGACTAGGGGTTGAAGCTTTCTTT. Translating it yields CASTQTGLGVEAFF.

The chain employs TRBV29-1 and TRBJ2-5, with 9 bases identical to TRBD1. There are 14 residues in the CDR3. Germline CDR1 reads SQVTM; CDR2 reads ANQGSEA. The junction had 9 bases not matched to a gene; V was cut back by 8 bases and J by 2 bases. The CDR3 loop reads CSSLGGQGQETQYF. The CDR3 DNA follows: TGCAGCTCCCTCGGGGGACAGGGACAAGAGACCCAGTACTTC.

As regards this clone: An end of the junction differs from the germline gene, which may be a read error. For the CDR3, the DNA is TGTTCCAGCAGCGGGGGGGACAGGGACCCCTACGAGCAGTACTTC. It translates to CSSSGGDRDPYEQYF. The V gene is TRBV7-9, the J gene TRBJ2-7; perhaps TRBD2 as D (10 bases). CDR1 is SEHNR and CDR2 is FQNEAQ in the germline V gene (reference sequence). The CDR3 runs to 15 residues.

The chain is built from TRBV25-1 and TRBJ1-3; 8 bases are shared with TRBD1. The germline gives CDR1 MGHDK, CDR2 SYGVNS. This CDR3 has 14 residues. V lost 8 bases, J lost 2 bases, and 5 bases stayed unmatched. CDR3 DNA sequence: TGTGCCAGCGGCCAGGGGGCGGCTGGAAACACCATATATTTT. Residues: CASGQGAAGNTIYF.

V gene TRBV7-2 combines with J gene TRBJ2-7, with 11 bases matching TRBD1. The CDR3 length is 14 residues. Germline loops: CDR1 SGHTA, CDR2 FQGNSA. The junction had 2 bases not matched to a gene; V was cut back by 4 bases and J by 3 bases. The CDR3 spells CASSSGQGDYEQYF. Here the CDR3 DNA reads TGTGCCAGCAGCTCGGGACAGGGGGACTACGAGCAGTACTTC.

This clone has a handful of counts. This chain connects TRBV6-5 to TRBJ2-7; unclear D gene. The germline V gene encodes CDR1 MNHEY and CDR2 SVGAGI. Trimming shortened V by 2 bases and J by 2 bases, and 7 bases separated the two germline ends. The CDR3 covers 13 residues. The CDR3 spells CASSYGETYEQYF. The CDR3 DNA reads as TGTGCCAGCAGTTACGGAGAGACCTACGAGCAGTACTTC.

The V call is TRBV5-6, the J call TRBJ1-1, with 9 bases identical to TRBD1. Per germline, CDR1 SGHDT and CDR2 YYEEEE. V trimming: 1 base; J trimming: 3 bases; junction bases outside the gene matches: 4. This CDR3 comprises 15 residues. CDR3 in amino acids: CASSLRGQGHTEAFF. In nucleotides, the CDR3 is TGTGCCAGCAGCTTGCGGGGACAGGGTCACACTGAAGCTTTCTTT.

The chain combines TRBV19 with TRBJ1-5; 9 positions match TRBD1. This CDR3 has 19 amino acids. J lost 0 bases, V lost 6 bases, and 15 bases had no gene match. CDR1 is LNHDA, CDR2 SQIVND, per germline (reference sequence). CDR3 amino acids: CASRDRTGANRYSNQPQHF. The CDR3 bases are TGTGCCAGTAGGGACCGGACAGGGGCGAACCGATATAGCAATCAGCCCCAGCATTTT.

The CDR3: CASSPGAGTGVTEAFF. The CDR3 DNA reads as TGTGCCAGCAGCCCAGGTGCCGGGACAGGGGTCACTGAAGCTTTCTTT. The V and J genes are TRBV11-3 and TRBJ1-1, with 10 bases that match TRBD1. Trimming at V came to 5 bases and at J to 4 bases, leaving 10 bases not matched to a gene. The germline gives CDR1 SGHNT, CDR2 YENEEA. The CDR3 runs 16 residues.

This clone is a singleton in its sample. The genes are TRBV9 and TRBJ1-2; D unclear. Trimming left V 3 bases short and J 1 base short, with 10 bases between. Germline V CDR1 and CDR2: SGDLS, YYNGEE. This CDR3 is 14 amino acids long. Here the CDR3 DNA reads TGTGCCAGCAGCGCAAGGGAGGGTAACTATGGCTACACCTTC. Amino acid sequence: CASSAREGNYGYTF.

This clone has only one observation. The chain joins TRBV15 to TRBJ2-3, with TRBD2 as a possible D gene (6 bases). The germline CDR1 and CDR2 sequences are LNHNV and YYDKDF (reference sequence). V lost 0 bases to trimming and J lost 2 bases, with 12 bases between them. The CDR3 covers 16 residues. The CDR3: CATSRDKGGNTDTQYF. The CDR3 nucleotides are TGTGCCACCAGCAGAGATAAGGGAGGAAACACAGATACGCAGTATTTT.

This clone was counted between two and nine times. This rearrangement joins TRBV28 to TRBJ2-5, with 7 bases fitting TRBD1. Near its end, the DNA agrees better with TRBJ2-7, so the J call may be wrong. This CDR3 is 15 amino acids long. CDR1 and CDR2 from the germline V gene are MDHEN and SYDVKM. This chain's CDR3 is CASSSQGLGSYEQYF. The DNA for the CDR3 is TGTGCCAGCAGTTCACAGGGGTTGGGGTCCTACGAGCAGTACTTC.

The chain couples TRBV6-1 to TRBJ1-5; 8 bases fit TRBD1. Trimming took 7 bases from V and 9 from J; bases not matched to a gene: 8. The CDR3 extends over 13 amino acids. Germline CDR1 MNHNS, CDR2 SASEGT. The CDR3 spells CASTRTGIRPQHF. The CDR3 DNA follows: TGTGCCAGCACTAGGACAGGGATTAGGCCCCAGCATTTT.

The CDR3 DNA follows: TGTGCCAGCAGCTTAGCGGGGGGGCACAATGAGCAGTTCTTC. This translates into CASSLAGGHNEQFF. V and J are TRBV7-9 and TRBJ2-1; tentatively, D is TRBD2 (7 bases). The CDR3 loop spans 14 amino acids. V gave up 0 bases and J gave up 5 bases, with 8 bases separating them. Per the germline V gene, CDR1 is SEHNR and CDR2 is FQNEAQ (reference sequence).